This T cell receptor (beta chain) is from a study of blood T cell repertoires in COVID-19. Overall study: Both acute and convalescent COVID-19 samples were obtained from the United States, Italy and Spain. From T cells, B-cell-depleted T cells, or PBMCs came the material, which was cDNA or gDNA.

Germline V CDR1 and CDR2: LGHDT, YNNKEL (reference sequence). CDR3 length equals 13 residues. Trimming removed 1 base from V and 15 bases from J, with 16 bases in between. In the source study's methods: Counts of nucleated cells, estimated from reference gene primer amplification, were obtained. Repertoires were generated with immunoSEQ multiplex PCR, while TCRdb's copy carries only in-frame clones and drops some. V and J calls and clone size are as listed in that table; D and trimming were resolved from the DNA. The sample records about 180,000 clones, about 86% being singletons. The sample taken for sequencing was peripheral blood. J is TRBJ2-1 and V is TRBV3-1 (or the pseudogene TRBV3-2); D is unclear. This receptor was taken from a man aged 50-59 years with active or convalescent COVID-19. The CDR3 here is CASSQGSVLKRFF. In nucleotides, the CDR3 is TGTGCCAGCAGCCAAGGGTCCGTTTTAAAGCGGTTCTTC.